This record concerns one TCR beta chain sequence. Antigen specificity is unknown. The data were taken from a study of T-cell reconstitution after alpha-beta-depleted transplantation in children. The study, taken as a whole, reports: At day 60, the high TCRbeta diversity found in some patients originated from recipient T cells and thymic progenitors that had survived. Reportedly, alpha-beta T cells present about two months post-transplant originated from several hundred expanded clones of graft origin. The main origin of T-cell counts and diversity one year after transplant was newly produced T cells.

V was pared by 6 bases and J by 3 bases, with 7 bases of the junction left unmatched. Germline CDR1 is SQVTM and CDR2 is ANQGSEA. The CDR3 sequence is 14 residues long. The authors prepared the TCRbeta library with unique molecular identifiers. MiXCR, run by TCRdb on the PCR reads, gives a single entry per CDR3 protein. The top ten clones hold approximately 28% of a sample with a few hundred thousand distinct CDR3 sequences, about 16% of them seen once. The material sequenced was PBMCs, mostly from graft donor cells, taken 360 days after TCRalphabeta/CD19-depleted stem cell transplant. This TCR derives from a boy under two years old who had a stem cell transplant for Wiskott-Aldrich syndrome, so the T cells may come from the graft donor. The rearrangement joins TRBV29-1 to TRBJ2-3, with 9 bases lining up with TRBD1. For the CDR3, the DNA is TGCAGCGTCCCGGGACAGGGTCAGACAGATACGCAGTATTTT. Translation: CSVPGQGQTDTQYF.